A selection of T cell receptor beta chains follows, all from one sample in a study of blood T cell repertoires in COVID-19. Sequencing used immunoSEQ multiplex PCR; TCRdb keeps in-frame clones, though not all of them. The table records about 200,000 clones, just over 85% of them present only once. Sequencing used peripheral blood. These TCRs come from a young man with active or convalescent COVID-19. Each CDR3 is given with its conserved first and last residue. The D gene is left open where the match is weak. Part of the rows lack a size; the others show once, few, many or a class for expanded clones.

v_gene	j_gene	d_gene	abundance	CDR3aa	CDR3nt
TRBV2	TRBJ2-1	TRBD2	once	CASSLAGGSYNEQFF	TGTGCCAGCAGTCTAGCGGGAGGATCCTACAATGAGCAGTTCTTC
TRBV7-6	TRBJ1-1	TRBD1	.	CASRRRGQLDGAFF	TGTGCCAGCAGACGCAGGGGGCAATTAGACGGAGCTTTCTTT
TRBV6-6	TRBJ2-2	.	.	CASKVGGGTGELFF	TGTGCCAGCAAGGTGGGAGGGGGCACCGGGGAGCTGTTTTTT
TRBV6-5	TRBJ1-2	.	.	CASSYGGHYGYTF	TGTGCCAGCAGTTACGGGGGCCACTATGGCTACACCTTC
TRBV4-1	TRBJ2-1	.	.	CASSQVNLVAANEQFF	TGCGCCAGCAGCCAAGTCAATCTAGTAGCGGCCAATGAGCAGTTCTTC
TRBV5-1	TRBJ1-4	.	.	CASSPSLSSGEKLFF	TGCGCCAGCAGCCCCTCATTGAGTTCAGGTGAAAAACTGTTTTTT
TRBV18	TRBJ2-1	TRBD2	.	CASSPVSRGRALEINEQFF	TGTGCCAGCTCACCAGTTTCGCGCGGGAGGGCCCTTGAGATAAATGAGCAGTTCTTC
TRBV30	TRBJ2-2	TRBD2	.	CAWAMREYGELFF	TGTGCCTGGGCCATGCGGGAGTACGGGGAGCTGTTTTTT
TRBV7-9	TRBJ2-7	TRBD1	.	CASSVGTGFSYEQYF	TGTGCCAGCAGCGTCGGGACAGGTTTTTCCTACGAGCAGTACTTC
TRBV30	TRBJ2-7	TRBD1	.	CAWSDSQGHSYEQYF	TGTGCCTGGAGCGACTCACAGGGGCACTCCTACGAGCAGTACTTC
TRBV7-2	TRBJ2-2	TRBD1	.	CASSATGADTGELFF	TGTGCCAGCAGCGCTACAGGGGCGGACACCGGGGAGCTGTTTTTT
TRBV5-6	TRBJ2-5	.	.	CASSLPEQGTQYF	TGTGCCAGCAGCTTACCTGAACAGGGGACCCAGTACTTC
TRBV30	TRBJ2-3	TRBD2	.	CAWSDRTRSDTQYF	TGTGCCTGGAGTGATAGGACTAGATCAGATACGCAGTATTTT
TRBV19	TRBJ2-7	.	.	CASSLRSQGYYEQYF	TGTGCCAGTAGCCTCCGGAGCCAGGGTTACTACGAGCAGTACTTC
TRBV7-9	TRBJ2-1	.	.	CASSSPRIIGGRIYNEQFF	TGTGCCAGCAGCTCCCCAAGAATTATAGGAGGGAGAATCTACAATGAGCAGTTCTTC
TRBV11-2	TRBJ2-2	.	.	CASRSPETTGELFF	TGTGCCAGCAGATCGCCGGAGACCACCGGGGAGCTGTTTTTT
TRBV5-1	TRBJ2-7	TRBD1	.	CASSFSGTGLYEQYF	TGCGCCAGCAGCTTCTCCGGGACAGGGCTCTACGAGCAGTACTTC
TRBV3-1/TRBV3-2	TRBJ2-2	.	.	CASRLDRLSGELFF	TGTGCCAGCAGACTGGACAGATTGTCCGGGGAGCTGTTTTTT
TRBV14	TRBJ1-1	.	.	CASTLYRDATEAFF	TGTGCCAGCACCCTTTACCGGGATGCCACTGAAGCTTTCTTT
TRBV2	TRBJ2-5	TRBD2	.	CASSEAGLAGGETQYF	TGTGCCAGCAGTGAAGCCGGACTAGCGGGAGGCGAGACCCAGTACTTC
TRBV29-1	TRBJ2-7	.	.	CSVRTDPYYEQYF	TGCAGCGTCAGGACAGACCCTTACTACGAGCAGTACTTC
TRBV29-1	TRBJ2-7	.	.	CSVEGGNYEQYF	TGCAGCGTTGAAGGCGGAAACTACGAGCAGTACTTC
TRBV4-3	TRBJ1-4	TRBD1	.	CASSQAGQGASTNEKLFF	TGCGCCAGCAGCCAAGCGGGACAGGGGGCTTCAACTAATGAAAAACTGTTTTTT
TRBV5-4	TRBJ2-1	.	.	CASSPTGGSYNEQFF	TGTGCCAGCAGCCCGACCGGGGGATCCTACAATGAGCAGTTCTTC
TRBV20-1	TRBJ1-2	.	.	CSASDDGALNYGYTF	TGCAGTGCTAGTGACGATGGGGCGTTAAACTATGGCTACACCTTC
TRBV7-8	TRBJ2-7	.	.	CASSFNGGLGSYEQYF	TGTGCCAGCAGCTTTAACGGCGGGTTGGGTTCCTACGAGCAGTACTTC
TRBV4-1	TRBJ2-2	TRBD2	medium-sized	CASSHSGSWTGELFF	TGCGCCAGCAGCCACAGCGGGAGCTGGACCGGGGAGCTGTTTTTT
TRBV11-3	TRBJ2-7	.	once	CASSGTGGDEQYF	TGTGCCAGCAGCGGAACGGGGGGCGACGAGCAGTACTTC
TRBV27	TRBJ2-3	TRBD2	once	CASRRTSGRAPDTQYF	TGTGCCAGCAGGAGGACTAGCGGGAGGGCCCCAGATACGCAGTATTTT
TRBV6-4	TRBJ2-2	.	.	CASSVFHSLKTGELFF	TGTGCCAGCAGTGTTTTTCACTCTCTTAAGACCGGGGAGCTGTTTTTT
TRBV10-1	TRBJ2-1	.	.	CASSEAMSEQFF	TGCGCCAGCAGTGAAGCTATGAGTGAGCAGTTCTTC
TRBV27	TRBJ1-2	.	.	CASSEIGQLYGYTF	TGTGCCAGCAGTGAAATAGGACAGCTCTATGGCTACACCTTC
TRBV10-3	TRBJ1-1	TRBD1	.	CATQGQGGNTEAFF	TGTGCCACCCAGGGACAGGGGGGGAACACTGAAGCTTTCTTT
TRBV10-1	TRBJ2-2	.	.	CASSESGVGELFF	TGCGCCAGCAGTGAATCGGGAGTCGGGGAGCTGTTTTTT
TRBV6-5	TRBJ2-7	TRBD2	.	CASSYGGRYEQYF	TGTGCCAGCAGTTACGGCGGGAGGTACGAGCAGTACTTC
TRBV6-4	TRBJ2-1	.	few	CASSGSLADYNEQFF	TGTGCCAGCAGTGGTTCCCTAGCCGATTACAATGAGCAGTTCTTC
TRBV9	TRBJ2-7	.	.	CASSGQEAGYEQYF	TGTGCCAGCAGCGGACAGGAGGCGGGCTACGAGCAGTACTTC
TRBV7-6	TRBJ2-7	.	.	CASSRTGSQYEQYF	TGTGCCAGCAGCCGAACAGGGTCCCAATACGAGCAGTACTTC
TRBV20-1	TRBJ2-5	TRBD2	.	CSASSVGGRSQETQYF	TGCAGTGCTAGTTCTGTTGGCGGGAGGTCCCAAGAGACCCAGTACTTC
TRBV6-5	TRBJ1-3	.	.	CASSYSSGSGNTIYF	TGTGCCAGCAGTTACTCATCGGGATCTGGAAACACCATATATTTT
TRBV30	TRBJ1-4	TRBD1	.	CALEQGANEKLFF	TGTGCCTTGGAACAGGGGGCTAATGAAAAACTGTTTTTT
TRBV27	TRBJ2-1	TRBD2	.	CASSSPGLAPDEQFF	TGTGCCAGCAGTTCACCGGGACTAGCGCCGGATGAGCAGTTCTTC
TRBV5-1	TRBJ1-4	.	.	CASRSRTAINEKLFF	TGCGCCAGCAGATCGCGGACAGCAATCAATGAAAAACTGTTTTTT
TRBV19	TRBJ2-3	TRBD2	once	CASSIVAPGLAGKTQYF	TGTGCCAGTAGTATAGTGGCACCGGGACTAGCGGGAAAAACGCAGTATTTT
TRBV7-2	TRBJ1-5	.	.	CASSLTGQPQHF	TGTGCCAGCAGCCTCACGGGTCAGCCCCAGCATTTT
TRBV5-6	TRBJ1-1	TRBD1	few	CASRATGEAFF	TGTGCCAGCAGGGCGACAGGGGAAGCTTTCTTT
TRBV19	TRBJ2-6	TRBD2	.	CASRPRGLAPSGANVLTF	TGTGCCAGTAGACCCCGAGGACTAGCGCCTTCTGGGGCCAACGTCCTGACTTTC
TRBV6-2/TRBV6-3	TRBJ2-7	.	.	CASSYSRNRVPEQYF	TGTGCCAGCAGTTACTCGAGAAACCGGGTCCCCGAGCAGTACTTC
TRBV3-1/TRBV3-2	TRBJ1-1	.	.	CAKQQGNTEAFF	TGTGCCAAACAGCAGGGGAACACTGAAGCTTTCTTT
TRBV7-2	TRBJ2-7	.	.	CASSLVGPGNEQYF	TGTGCCAGCAGCTTAGTGGGGCCTGGGAACGAGCAGTACTTC
TRBV11-2	TRBJ1-1	TRBD1	.	CASSLEGTGWGNTEAFF	TGTGCCAGCAGCTTAGAAGGGACAGGGTGGGGGAACACTGAAGCTTTCTTT
TRBV5-5	TRBJ2-3	.	.	CASSWTAWGTQYF	TGTGCCAGCAGCTGGACAGCTTGGGGCACGCAGTATTTT
TRBV6-4	TRBJ2-7	TRBD1	few	CASSEQTGVPSYEQYF	TGTGCCAGCAGTGAACAGACAGGGGTTCCCTCCTACGAGCAGTACTTC
TRBV3-1/TRBV3-2	TRBJ2-5	.	.	CASSQGGPETQYF	TGTGCCAGCAGCCAAGGAGGGCCTGAGACCCAGTACTTC
TRBV7-8	TRBJ1-1	.	.	CASSLEDTWDTEAFF	TGTGCCAGCAGCTTAGAAGACACGTGGGACACTGAAGCTTTCTTT